A single TCR beta chain is shown here with its context. The CDR3 is 14 amino acids. V lost 2 bases, J lost 10 bases, and 6 bases stayed unmatched. From germline, CDR1 is MDHEN and CDR2 SYDVKM. A second PCR of 7 to 11 cycles used a sample-barcoded 5' primer and a J-beta primer mix. TCRdb re-called the 5' RACE reads with MiXCR, one entry per CDR3 protein. The table includes roughly 830,000 distinct CDR3 sequences, around two thirds detected once. This sample is part of a study of blood T cells in healthy people across ages. The authors extracted at least 6 micrograms of total RNA per sample. Sample: blood. The V gene is TRBV28, the J gene TRBJ2-1; 9 bases fit TRBD2. The sequence came from a man in his thirties or forties in good health. The CDR3 sequence: CASSLGLARKEQFF. CDR3 nucleotides: TGTGCCAGCAGTTTAGGACTAGCGCGAAAGGAGCAGTTCTTC.